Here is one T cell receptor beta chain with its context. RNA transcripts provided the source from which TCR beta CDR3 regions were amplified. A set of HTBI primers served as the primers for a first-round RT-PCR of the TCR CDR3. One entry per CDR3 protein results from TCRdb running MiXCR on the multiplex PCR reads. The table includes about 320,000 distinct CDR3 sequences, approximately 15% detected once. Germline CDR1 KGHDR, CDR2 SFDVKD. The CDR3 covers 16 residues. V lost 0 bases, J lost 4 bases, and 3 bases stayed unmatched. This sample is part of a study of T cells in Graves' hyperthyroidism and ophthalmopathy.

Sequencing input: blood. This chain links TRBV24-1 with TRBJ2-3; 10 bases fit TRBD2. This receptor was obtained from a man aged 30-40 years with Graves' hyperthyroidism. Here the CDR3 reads CATSDLRLAGADTQYF. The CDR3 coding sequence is TGTGCCACCAGTGATTTGAGGCTAGCGGGAGCAGATACGCAGTATTTT.